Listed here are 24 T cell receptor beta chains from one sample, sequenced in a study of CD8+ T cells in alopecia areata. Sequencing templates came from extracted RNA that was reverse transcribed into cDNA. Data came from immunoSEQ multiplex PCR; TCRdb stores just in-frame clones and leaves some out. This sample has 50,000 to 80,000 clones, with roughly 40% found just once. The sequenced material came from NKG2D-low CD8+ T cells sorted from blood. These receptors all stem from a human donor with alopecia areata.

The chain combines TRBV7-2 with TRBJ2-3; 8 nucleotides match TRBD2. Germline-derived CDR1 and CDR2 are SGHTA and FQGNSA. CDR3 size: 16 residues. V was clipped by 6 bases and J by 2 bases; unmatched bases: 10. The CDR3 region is CASRTGERGITDTQYF. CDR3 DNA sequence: TGTGCCAGCAGGACTGGAGAGCGGGGGATCACAGATACGCAGTATTTT.

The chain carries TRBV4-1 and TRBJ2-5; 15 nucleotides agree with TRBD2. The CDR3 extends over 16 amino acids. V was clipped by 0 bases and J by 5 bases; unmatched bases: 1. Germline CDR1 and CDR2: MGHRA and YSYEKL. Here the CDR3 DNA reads TGCGCCAGCAGCCAAGATGGACTAGCGGGAGGGGAGACCCAGTACTTC. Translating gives CASSQDGLAGGETQYF.

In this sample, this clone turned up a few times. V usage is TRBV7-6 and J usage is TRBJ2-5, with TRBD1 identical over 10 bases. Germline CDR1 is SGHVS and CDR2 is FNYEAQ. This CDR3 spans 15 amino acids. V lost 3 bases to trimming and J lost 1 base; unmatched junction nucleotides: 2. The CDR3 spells CASSFWDRGQETQYF. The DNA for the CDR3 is TGTGCCAGCAGCTTTTGGGACAGGGGCCAAGAGACCCAGTACTTC.

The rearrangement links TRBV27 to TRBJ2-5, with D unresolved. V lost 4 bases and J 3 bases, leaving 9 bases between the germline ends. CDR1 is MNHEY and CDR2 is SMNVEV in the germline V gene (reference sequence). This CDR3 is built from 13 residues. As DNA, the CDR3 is TGTGCCAGCAGTTCGGGCAGGAAAGAGACCCAGTACTTC. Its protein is CASSSGRKETQYF.

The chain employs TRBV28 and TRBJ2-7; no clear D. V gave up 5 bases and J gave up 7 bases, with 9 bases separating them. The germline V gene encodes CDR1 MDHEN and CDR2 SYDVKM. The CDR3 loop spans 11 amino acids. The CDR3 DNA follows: TGTGCCAGCAGTCCGCGACGGGAGCAGTACTTC. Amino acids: CASSPRREQYF. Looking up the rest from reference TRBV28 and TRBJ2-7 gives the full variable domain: DVKVTQSSRYLVKRTGEKVFLECVQDMDHENMFWYRQDPGLGLRLIYFSYDVKMKEKGDIPEGYSVSREKKERFSLILESASTNQTSMYLCASSPRREQYFGPGTRLTVT.

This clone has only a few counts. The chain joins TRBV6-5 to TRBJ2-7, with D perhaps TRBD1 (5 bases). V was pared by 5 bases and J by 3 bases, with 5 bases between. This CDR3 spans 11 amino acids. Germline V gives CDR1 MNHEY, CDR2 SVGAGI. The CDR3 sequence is CASSDSYEQYF. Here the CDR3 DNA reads TGTGCCAGCAGTGACAGCTACGAGCAGTACTTC.

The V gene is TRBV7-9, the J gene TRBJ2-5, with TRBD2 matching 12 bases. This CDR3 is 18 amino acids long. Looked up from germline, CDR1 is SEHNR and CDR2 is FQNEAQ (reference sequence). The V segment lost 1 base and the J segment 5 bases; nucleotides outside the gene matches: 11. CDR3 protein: CASSLVSASGRAMETQYF. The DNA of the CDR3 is TGTGCCAGCAGCTTAGTTTCCGCTAGCGGGAGGGCCATGGAGACCCAGTACTTC.

The CDR3 loop reads CASSEGRGNGYTF. The CDR3 nucleotides read TGTGCCAGCAGTGAAGGCAGGGGAAATGGCTACACCTTC. The chain has TRBV2 and TRBJ1-2; possible D gene TRBD1, 6 bases. From germline, CDR1 is SNHLY and CDR2 FYNNEI. Trimming removed 1 base at V and 6 bases at J, with 9 bases between. The CDR3 runs 13 residues.

The DNA of the CDR3 is TGTGCCAGCAGCTTTTTGAGGGGGGGAAGCACAGATACGCAGTATTTT. The encoded protein is CASSFLRGGSTDTQYF. The chain has TRBV7-8 and TRBJ2-3, with D possibly being TRBD2 (7 bases). CDR3 length: 16 amino acids. The V end was cut by 3 bases, the J end by 0 bases, with 13 bases between. From germline, CDR1 is SGHVS and CDR2 FQNEAQ.

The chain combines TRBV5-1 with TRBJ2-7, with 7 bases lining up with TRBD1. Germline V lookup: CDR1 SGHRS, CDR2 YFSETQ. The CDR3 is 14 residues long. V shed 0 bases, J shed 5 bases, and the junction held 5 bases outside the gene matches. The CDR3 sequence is CASSLETGSHEQYF. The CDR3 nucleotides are TGCGCCAGCAGCTTGGAGACAGGGTCCCACGAGCAGTACTTC.

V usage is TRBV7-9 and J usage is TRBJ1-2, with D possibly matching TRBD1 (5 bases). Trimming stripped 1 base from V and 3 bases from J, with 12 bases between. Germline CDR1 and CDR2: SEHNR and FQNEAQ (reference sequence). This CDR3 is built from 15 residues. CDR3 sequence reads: CASSLEVGDYYGYTF. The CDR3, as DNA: TGTGCCAGCAGCTTAGAGGTTGGGGACTACTATGGCTACACCTTC.

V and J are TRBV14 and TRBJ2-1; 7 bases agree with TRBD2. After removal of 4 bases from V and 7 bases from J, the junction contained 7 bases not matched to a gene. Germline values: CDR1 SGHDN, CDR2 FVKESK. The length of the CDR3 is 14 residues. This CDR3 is CASSPWEGWNEQFF. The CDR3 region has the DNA TGTGCCAGCAGCCCCTGGGAGGGTTGGAATGAGCAGTTCTTC.

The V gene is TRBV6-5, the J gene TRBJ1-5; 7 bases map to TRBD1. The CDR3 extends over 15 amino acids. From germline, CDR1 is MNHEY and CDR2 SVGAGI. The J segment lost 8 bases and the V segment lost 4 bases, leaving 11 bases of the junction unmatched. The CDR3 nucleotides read TGTGCCAGCAGTTTCTACAGGGGCCCCAAGGAGCCCCAGCATTTT. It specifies CASSFYRGPKEPQHF.

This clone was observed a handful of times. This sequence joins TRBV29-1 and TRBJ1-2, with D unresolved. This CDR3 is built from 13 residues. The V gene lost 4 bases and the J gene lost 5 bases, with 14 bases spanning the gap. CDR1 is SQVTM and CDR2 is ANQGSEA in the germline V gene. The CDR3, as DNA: TGCAGCGTTGCCCCACGGGGTTTGTATGGCTACACCTTC. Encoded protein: CSVAPRGLYGYTF.

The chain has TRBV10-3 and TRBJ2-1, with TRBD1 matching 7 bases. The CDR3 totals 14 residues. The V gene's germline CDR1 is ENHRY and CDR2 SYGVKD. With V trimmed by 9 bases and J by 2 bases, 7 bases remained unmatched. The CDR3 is CAIGTANTYNEQFF. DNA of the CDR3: TGTGCCATTGGGACAGCCAATACCTACAATGAGCAGTTCTTC.

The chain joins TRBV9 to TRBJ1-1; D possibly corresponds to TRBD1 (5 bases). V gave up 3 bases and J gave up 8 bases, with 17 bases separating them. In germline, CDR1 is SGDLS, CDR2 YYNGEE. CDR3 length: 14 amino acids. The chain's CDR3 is CASSAPDSDDEAFF. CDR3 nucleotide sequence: TGTGCCAGCAGCGCGCCCGACAGCGATGACGAAGCTTTCTTT. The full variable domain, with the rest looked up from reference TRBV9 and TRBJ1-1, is DSGVTQTPKHLITATGQRVTLRCSPRSGDLSVYWYQQSLDQGLQFLIQYYNGEERAKGNILERFSAQQFPDLHSELNLSSLELGDSALYFCASSAPDSDDEAFFGQGTRLTVV.

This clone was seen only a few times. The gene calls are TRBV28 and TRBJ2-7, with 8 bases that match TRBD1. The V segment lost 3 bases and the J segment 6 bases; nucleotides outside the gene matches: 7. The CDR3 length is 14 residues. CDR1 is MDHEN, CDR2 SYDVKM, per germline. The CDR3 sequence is CASSFWTGQGEQYF. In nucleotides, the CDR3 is TGTGCCAGCAGTTTCTGGACAGGGCAAGGCGAGCAGTACTTC.

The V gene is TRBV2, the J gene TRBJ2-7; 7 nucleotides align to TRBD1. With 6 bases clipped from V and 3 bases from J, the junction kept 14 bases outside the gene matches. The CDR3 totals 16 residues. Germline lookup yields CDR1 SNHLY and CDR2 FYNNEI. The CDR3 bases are TGTGCCAGCAGAGAGGACAGGAGCCTTACCTTCTACGAGCAGTACTTC. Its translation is CASREDRSLTFYEQYF.

In DNA form, the CDR3 reads TGCAGCGCTGTTAGGGGGACAGTCCAGAGTTACAATGAGCAGTTCTTC. Its translation is CSAVRGTVQSYNEQFF. The rearrangement joins TRBV29-1 to TRBJ2-1, with 7 nucleotides matching TRBD1. The CDR3 is 16 amino acids. Per the germline V gene, CDR1 is SQVTM and CDR2 is ANQGSEA. Losses at the gene ends were 7 bases for V and 4 bases for J; bases not matched to a gene: 16.

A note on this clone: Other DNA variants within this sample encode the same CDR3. The CDR3 loop reads CASSVGTGSNTEAFF. CDR3 DNA sequence: TGTGCCAGCAGCGTGGGGACAGGGTCTAATACTGAAGCTTTCTTT. The chain couples TRBV9 to TRBJ1-1, with 9 bases aligning to TRBD1. The CDR3 has 15 amino acids. Germline V lookup: CDR1 SGDLS, CDR2 YYNGEE. With 2 bases clipped from V and 5 bases from J, the junction kept 7 bases outside the gene matches.

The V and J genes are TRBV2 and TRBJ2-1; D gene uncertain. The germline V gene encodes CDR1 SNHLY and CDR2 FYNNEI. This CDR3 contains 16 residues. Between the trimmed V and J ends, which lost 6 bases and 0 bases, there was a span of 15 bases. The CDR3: CASSETPNPSYNEQFF. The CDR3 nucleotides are TGTGCCAGCAGCGAGACCCCTAACCCCTCCTACAATGAGCAGTTCTTC.

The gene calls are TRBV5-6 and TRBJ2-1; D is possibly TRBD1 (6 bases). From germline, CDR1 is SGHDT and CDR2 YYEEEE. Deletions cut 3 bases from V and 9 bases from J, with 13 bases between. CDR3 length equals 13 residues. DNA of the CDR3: TGTGCCAGCAGCTCACCAGGGGTGGGTGAGCAGTTCTTC. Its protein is CASSSPGVGEQFF.

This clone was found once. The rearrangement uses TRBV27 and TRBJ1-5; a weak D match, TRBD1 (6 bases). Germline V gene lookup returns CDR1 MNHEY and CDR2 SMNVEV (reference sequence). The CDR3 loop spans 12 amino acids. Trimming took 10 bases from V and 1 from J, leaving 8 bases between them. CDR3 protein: CATGTSNQPQHF. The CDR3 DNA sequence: TGTGCCACCGGGACAAGCAATCAGCCCCAGCATTTT.

The CDR3 DNA sequence: TGCAGCGTTGATGGGGGTCCCTACGAGCAGTACTTC. It yields the protein CSVDGGPYEQYF. The V and J genes are TRBV29-1 and TRBJ2-7, with D perhaps assigned TRBD1 or TRBD2 (5 bases each). Germline values: CDR1 SQVTM, CDR2 ANQGSEA. Trimming stripped 3 bases from V and 2 bases from J, with 8 bases between. The CDR3 runs to 12 residues.